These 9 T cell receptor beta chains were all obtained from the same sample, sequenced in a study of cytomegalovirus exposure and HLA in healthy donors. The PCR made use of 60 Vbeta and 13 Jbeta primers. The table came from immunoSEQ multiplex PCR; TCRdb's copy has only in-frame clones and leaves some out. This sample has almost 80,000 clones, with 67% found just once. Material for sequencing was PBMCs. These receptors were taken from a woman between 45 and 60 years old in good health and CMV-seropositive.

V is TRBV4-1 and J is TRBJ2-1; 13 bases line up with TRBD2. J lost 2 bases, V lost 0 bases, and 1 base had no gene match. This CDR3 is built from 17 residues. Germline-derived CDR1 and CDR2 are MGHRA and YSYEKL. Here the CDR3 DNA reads TGCGCCAGCAGCCAAGAAGGACTAGCGGGGGCCTACAATGAGCAGTTCTTC. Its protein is CASSQEGLAGAYNEQFF.

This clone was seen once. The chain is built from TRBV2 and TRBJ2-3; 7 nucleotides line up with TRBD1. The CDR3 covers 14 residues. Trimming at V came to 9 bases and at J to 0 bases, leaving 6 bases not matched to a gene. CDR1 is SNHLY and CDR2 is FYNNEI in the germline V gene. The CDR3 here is CARTGQVSTDTQYF. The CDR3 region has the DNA TGTGCCAGGACCGGACAGGTTAGCACAGATACGCAGTATTTT.

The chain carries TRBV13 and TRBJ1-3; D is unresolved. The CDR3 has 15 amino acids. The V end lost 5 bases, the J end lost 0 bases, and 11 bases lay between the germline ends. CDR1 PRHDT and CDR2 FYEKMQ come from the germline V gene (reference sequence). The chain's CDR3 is CASSLFQSSGNTIYF. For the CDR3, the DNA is TGTGCCAGCAGCCTCTTTCAGTCCTCTGGAAACACCATATATTTT.

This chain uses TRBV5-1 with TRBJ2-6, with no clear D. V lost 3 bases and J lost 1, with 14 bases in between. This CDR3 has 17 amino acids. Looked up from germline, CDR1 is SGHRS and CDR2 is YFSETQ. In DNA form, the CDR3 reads TGCGCCAGCAGCTCAACATCGTTACAATCTGGGGCCAACGTCCTGACTTTC. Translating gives CASSSTSLQSGANVLTF.

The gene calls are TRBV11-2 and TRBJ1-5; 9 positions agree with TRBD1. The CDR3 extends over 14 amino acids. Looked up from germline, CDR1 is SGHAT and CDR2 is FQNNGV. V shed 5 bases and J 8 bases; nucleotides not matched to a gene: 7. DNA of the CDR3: TGTGCCAGCAGCAGCGGGACAGGGAGGGAGCCCCAGCATTTT. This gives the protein CASSSGTGREPQHF.

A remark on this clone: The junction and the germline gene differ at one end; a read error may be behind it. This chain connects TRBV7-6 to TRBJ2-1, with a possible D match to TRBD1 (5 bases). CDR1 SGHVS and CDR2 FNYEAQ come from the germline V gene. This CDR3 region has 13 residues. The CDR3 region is CASSLGGYNEQLF. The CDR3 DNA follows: TGTGCCAGCAGCTTAGGGGGCTACAATGAGCAGCTCTTC.

Here the CDR3 reads CASTGGGGFQETQYF. The CDR3 DNA reads as TGTGCCAGCACCGGCGGAGGGGGCTTCCAAGAGACCCAGTACTTC. The chain joins TRBV9 to TRBJ2-5; perhaps TRBD1 as D (7 bases). V was trimmed by 6 bases and J by 1 base, leaving 16 bases between them. The CDR3 is made up of 15 amino acids. CDR1 and CDR2 from the germline V gene are SGDLS and YYNGEE.

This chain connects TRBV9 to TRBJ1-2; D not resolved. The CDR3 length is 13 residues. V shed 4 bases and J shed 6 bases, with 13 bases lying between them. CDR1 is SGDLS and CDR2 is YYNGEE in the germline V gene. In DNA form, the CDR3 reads TGTGCCAGCAGCTTGGTACGGGGTGATGGCTACACCTTC. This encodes CASSLVRGDGYTF.

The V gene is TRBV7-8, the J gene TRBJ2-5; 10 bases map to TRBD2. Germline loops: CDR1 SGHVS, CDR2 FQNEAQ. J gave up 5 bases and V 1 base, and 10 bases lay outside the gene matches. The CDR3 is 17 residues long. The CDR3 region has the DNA TGTGCCAGCAGCTTAGGGGGGAGCGGGGGGGCCTGGGAGACCCAGTACTTC. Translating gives CASSLGGSGGAWETQYF.